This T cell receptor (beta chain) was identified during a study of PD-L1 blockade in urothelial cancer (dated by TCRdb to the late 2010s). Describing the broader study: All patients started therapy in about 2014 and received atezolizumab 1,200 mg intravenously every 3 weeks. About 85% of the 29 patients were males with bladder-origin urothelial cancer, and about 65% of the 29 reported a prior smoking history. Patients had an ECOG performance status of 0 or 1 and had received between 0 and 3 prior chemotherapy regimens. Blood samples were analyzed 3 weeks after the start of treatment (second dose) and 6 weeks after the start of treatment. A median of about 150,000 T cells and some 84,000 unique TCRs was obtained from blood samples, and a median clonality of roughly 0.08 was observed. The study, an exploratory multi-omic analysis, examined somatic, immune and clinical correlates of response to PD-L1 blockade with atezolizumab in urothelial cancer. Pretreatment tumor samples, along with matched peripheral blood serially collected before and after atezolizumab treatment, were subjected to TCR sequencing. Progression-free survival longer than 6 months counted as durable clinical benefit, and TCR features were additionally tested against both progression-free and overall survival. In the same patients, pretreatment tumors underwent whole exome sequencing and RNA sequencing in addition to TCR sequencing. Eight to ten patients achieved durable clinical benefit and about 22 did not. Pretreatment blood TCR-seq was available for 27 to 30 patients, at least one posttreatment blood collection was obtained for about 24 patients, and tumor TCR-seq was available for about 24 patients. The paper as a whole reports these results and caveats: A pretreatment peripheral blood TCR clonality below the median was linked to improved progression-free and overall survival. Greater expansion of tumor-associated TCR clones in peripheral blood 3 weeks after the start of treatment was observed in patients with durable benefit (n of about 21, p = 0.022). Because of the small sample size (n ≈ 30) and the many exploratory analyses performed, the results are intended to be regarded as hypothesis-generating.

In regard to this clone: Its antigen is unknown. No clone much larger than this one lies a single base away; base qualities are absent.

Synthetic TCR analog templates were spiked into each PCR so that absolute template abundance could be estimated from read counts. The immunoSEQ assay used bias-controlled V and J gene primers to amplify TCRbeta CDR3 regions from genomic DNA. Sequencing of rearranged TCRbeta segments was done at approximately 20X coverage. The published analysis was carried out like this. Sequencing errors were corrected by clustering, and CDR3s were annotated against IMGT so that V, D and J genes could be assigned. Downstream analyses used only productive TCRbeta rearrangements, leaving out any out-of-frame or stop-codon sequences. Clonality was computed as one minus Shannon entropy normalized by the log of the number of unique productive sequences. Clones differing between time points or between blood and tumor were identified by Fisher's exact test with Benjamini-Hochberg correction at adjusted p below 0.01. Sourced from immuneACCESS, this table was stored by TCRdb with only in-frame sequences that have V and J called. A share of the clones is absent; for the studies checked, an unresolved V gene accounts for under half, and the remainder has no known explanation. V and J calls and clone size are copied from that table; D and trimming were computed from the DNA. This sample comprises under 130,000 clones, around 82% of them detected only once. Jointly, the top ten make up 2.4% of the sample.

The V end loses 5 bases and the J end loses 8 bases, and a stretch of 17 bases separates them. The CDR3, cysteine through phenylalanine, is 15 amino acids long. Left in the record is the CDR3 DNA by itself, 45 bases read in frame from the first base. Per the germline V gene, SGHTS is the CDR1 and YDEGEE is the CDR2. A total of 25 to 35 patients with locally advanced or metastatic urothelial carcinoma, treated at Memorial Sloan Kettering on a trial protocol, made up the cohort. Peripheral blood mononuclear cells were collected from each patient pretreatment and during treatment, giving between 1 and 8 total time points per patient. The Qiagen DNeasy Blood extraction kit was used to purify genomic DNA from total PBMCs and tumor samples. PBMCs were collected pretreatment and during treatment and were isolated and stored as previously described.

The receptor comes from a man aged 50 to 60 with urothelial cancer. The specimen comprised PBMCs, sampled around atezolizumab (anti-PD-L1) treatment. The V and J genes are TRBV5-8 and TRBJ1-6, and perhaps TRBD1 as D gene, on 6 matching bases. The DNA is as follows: TGTGCCAGCAGTCATGAACAGGGAATGGATTCACCCCTCCACTTT. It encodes CASSHEQGMDSPLHF.